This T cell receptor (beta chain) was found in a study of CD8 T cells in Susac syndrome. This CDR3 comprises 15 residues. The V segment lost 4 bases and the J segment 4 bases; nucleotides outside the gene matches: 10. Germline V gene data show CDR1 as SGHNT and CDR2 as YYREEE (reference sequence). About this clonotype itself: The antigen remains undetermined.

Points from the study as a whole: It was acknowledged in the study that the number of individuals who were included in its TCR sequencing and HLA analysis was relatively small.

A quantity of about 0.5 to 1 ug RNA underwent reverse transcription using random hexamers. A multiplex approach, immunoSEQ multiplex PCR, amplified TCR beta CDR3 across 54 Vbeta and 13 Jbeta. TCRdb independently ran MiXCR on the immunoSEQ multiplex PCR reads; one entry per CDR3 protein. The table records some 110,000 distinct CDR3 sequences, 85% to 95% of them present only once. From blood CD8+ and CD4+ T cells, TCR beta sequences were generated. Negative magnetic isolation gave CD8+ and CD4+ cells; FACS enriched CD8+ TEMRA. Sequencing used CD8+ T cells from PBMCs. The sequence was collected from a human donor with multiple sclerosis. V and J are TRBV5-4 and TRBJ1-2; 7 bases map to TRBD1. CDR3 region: CASSVTGDRLYGYTF. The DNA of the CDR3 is TGTGCCAGCAGCGTCACAGGGGATCGCCTCTATGGCTACACCTTC. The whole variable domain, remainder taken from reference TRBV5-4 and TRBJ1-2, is ETGVTQSPTHLIKTRGQQVTLRCSSQSGHNTVSWYQQALGQGPQFIFQYYREEENGRGNFPPRFSGLQFPNYSSELNVNALELDDSALYLCASSVTGDRLYGYTFGSGTRLTVV.